The T cell receptor (beta chain) under discussion was sequenced for a study of beta chain features in type 1 diabetes. Regarding this clone: What it binds is unknown.

What was sequenced were expressed TCRB transcripts, since all of the isolated RNA had been reverse transcribed. Only in-frame clones appear in the TCRdb table, and some are missing; sequencing was by immunoSEQ multiplex PCR. Of about 650,000 clones detected, 12% appear once; the ten largest clones hold roughly 0.11%. Germline lookup yields CDR1 WSHSY and CDR2 SAAADI. The CDR3 is 13 amino acids. V lost 8 bases and J 7 bases, leaving 15 bases between the germline ends. The study, taken as a whole, reports: Type 1 diabetes patients had moderately but significantly shorter TCRB CDR3s in all four CD4+ subsets. HLA influence on TCRB rearrangement stayed unresolved here.

The sequenced material came from naive CD4+ T cells from blood. The chain combines TRBV10-2 with TRBJ1-5; D unresolved. The clonotype was recovered from a man in his thirties or forties with type 1 diabetes. CDR3 protein: CASGLESRQPQHF. CDR3 nucleotides: TGCGCCAGCGGCCTGGAGTCTCGACAGCCCCAGCATTTT.